This TCR beta chain was identified during a study of CD8 T cells in Susac syndrome. Study summary: Intravenous immunoglobulin alone or corticosteroids were being given to patients with Susac syndrome at blood draw, unless they were therapy-naive.

Per germline, CDR1 MNHNS and CDR2 SASEGT. The CDR3 spans 17 residues. With 6 bases clipped from V and 3 bases from J, the junction kept 10 bases outside the gene matches. This clonotype was seen only once. Random hexamers served to reverse transcribe roughly 0.45 to 1 ug RNA. Coverage of TCR beta CDR3 amplification by immunoSEQ multiplex PCR extended to 54 Vbeta and 13 Jbeta. TCRdb reprocessed the immunoSEQ multiplex PCR reads with MiXCR, giving one entry per CDR3 protein. The sample consists of around 170,000 distinct CDR3 sequences, 90% to 96% of them appearing once. The chain links TRBV6-1 to TRBJ1-4; TRBD1 matches 10 bases. The receptor's source is a human donor with Susac syndrome. The sequenced sample was CD4+ T cells from PBMCs. CDR3 bases: TGTGCCAGCAGCCCTAAGGGACAGGGGAAAGCTAATGAAAAACTGTTTTTT. This sequence encodes CASSPKGQGKANEKLFF.